The rows below give T cell receptor beta chains drawn from one sample of a study of blood T cell repertoires in COVID-19. TCRdb keeps only in-frame clones here, not all; method: immunoSEQ multiplex PCR. Of about 140,000 clones listed, 60% to 85% are singletons. Sequences were obtained from peripheral blood. Receptors were obtained from a woman of 80 years or more with active or convalescent COVID-19. CDR3s include the opening cysteine and the closing phenylalanine or tryptophan. A D gene is named only where the DNA matches it firmly. The size entry is marked missing in some rows and otherwise reads once, few, many or a size class.

clone_size: -; v_call: TRBV6-4; d_call: TRBD2; j_call: TRBJ2-3; cdr3_aa: CASSDGGLAGRGTDTQYF; cdr3_nt: TGTGCCAGCAGTGACGGGGGACTAGCGGGGCGAGGCACAGATACGCAGTATTTT
clone_size: -; v_call: TRBV6-2/TRBV6-3; d_call: -; j_call: TRBJ1-1; cdr3_aa: CASSYAGRSTEAFF; cdr3_nt: TGTGCCAGCAGTTACGCGGGGCGGAGCACTGAAGCTTTCTTT
clone_size: -; v_call: TRBV4-1; d_call: TRBD1; j_call: TRBJ1-2; cdr3_aa: CASSHAGTGTYGYTF; cdr3_nt: TGCGCCAGCAGCCACGCCGGGACAGGCACCTATGGCTACACCTTC
clone_size: -; v_call: TRBV7-3; d_call: -; j_call: TRBJ2-1; cdr3_aa: CASSLNQGNEQFF; cdr3_nt: TGTGCCAGCAGCTTAAATCAGGGCAATGAGCAGTTCTTC
clone_size: few; v_call: TRBV5-1; d_call: -; j_call: TRBJ1-3; cdr3_aa: CASSGVSGNTIYF; cdr3_nt: TGCGCCTCATCGGGAGTCTCTGGAAACACCATATATTTT
clone_size: -; v_call: TRBV19; d_call: TRBD1; j_call: TRBJ1-5; cdr3_aa: CASSIFGQGDNQPQHF; cdr3_nt: TGTGCCAGTAGTATATTTGGACAGGGGGACAATCAGCCCCAGCATTTT
clone_size: -; v_call: TRBV19; d_call: -; j_call: TRBJ2-3; cdr3_aa: CASTDIRDSVGTDTQYF; cdr3_nt: TGTGCCAGTACCGATATCCGGGACTCGGTGGGTACAGATACGCAGTATTTT
clone_size: -; v_call: TRBV5-1; d_call: TRBD2; j_call: TRBJ2-1; cdr3_aa: CASSVLAGRHNEQFF; cdr3_nt: TGCGCCAGCAGCGTACTAGCGGGGCGTCACAATGAGCAGTTCTTC
clone_size: -; v_call: TRBV3-1/TRBV3-2; d_call: -; j_call: TRBJ1-5; cdr3_aa: CASSPDTYSNQPQHF; cdr3_nt: TGTGCCAGCAGCCCGGACACCTATAGCAATCAGCCCCAGCATTTT
clone_size: -; v_call: TRBV10-2; d_call: -; j_call: TRBJ2-7; cdr3_aa: CASSPTSSEQYF; cdr3_nt: TGCGCCAGCAGCCCCACTAGCTCCGAGCAGTACTTC
clone_size: -; v_call: TRBV4-1; d_call: TRBD1; j_call: TRBJ1-2; cdr3_aa: CASNTDRGLGGYTF; cdr3_nt: TGCGCCAGCAACACCGACAGGGGGCTTGGTGGCTACACCTTC
clone_size: once; v_call: TRBV6-2/TRBV6-3; d_call: -; j_call: TRBJ2-2; cdr3_aa: CASSYSAGIGELFF; cdr3_nt: TGTGCCAGCAGTTACTCGGCAGGTATAGGGGAGCTGTTTTTT
clone_size: -; v_call: TRBV3-1/TRBV3-2; d_call: TRBD2; j_call: TRBJ2-2; cdr3_aa: CASSNAIGGGTGELFF; cdr3_nt: TGTGCCAGCAGCAATGCAATTGGGGGGGGCACCGGGGAGCTGTTTTTT
clone_size: -; v_call: TRBV27; d_call: TRBD1; j_call: TRBJ1-1; cdr3_aa: CATPPDRGAGTTKINTEAFF; cdr3_nt: TGTGCCACCCCCCCAGACAGGGGAGCGGGAACGACGAAGATAAACACTGAAGCTTTCTTT
clone_size: -; v_call: TRBV29-1; d_call: TRBD1; j_call: TRBJ2-7; cdr3_aa: CSGQQGPEQYF; cdr3_nt: TGCAGCGGTCAACAGGGGCCCGAGCAGTACTTC
clone_size: few; v_call: TRBV29-1; d_call: -; j_call: TRBJ1-4; cdr3_aa: CSVSPGETEKLFF; cdr3_nt: TGCAGCGTGTCCCCGGGGGAAACTGAAAAACTGTTTTTT
clone_size: many; v_call: TRBV7-7; d_call: -; j_call: TRBJ1-1; cdr3_aa: CASSADRNTEAFF; cdr3_nt: TGTGCTAGCAGCGCAGACAGGAACACTGAAGCTTTCTTT
clone_size: once; v_call: TRBV11-2; d_call: -; j_call: TRBJ1-6; cdr3_aa: CASNRGGHNNSPLHF; cdr3_nt: TGTGCCAGCAACCGGGGGGGGCACAATAATTCACCCCTCCACTTT
clone_size: -; v_call: TRBV28; d_call: -; j_call: TRBJ2-1; cdr3_aa: CASSPGGFRGVGYNEQFF; cdr3_nt: TGTGCCAGCAGTCCAGGGGGGTTCAGGGGAGTGGGTTACAATGAGCAGTTCTTC
clone_size: -; v_call: TRBV12-3/TRBV12-4; d_call: -; j_call: TRBJ1-1; cdr3_aa: CASRDSGRREAFF; cdr3_nt: TGTGCCAGCAGAGACAGTGGAAGGAGAGAAGCTTTCTTT
clone_size: -; v_call: TRBV7-3; d_call: -; j_call: TRBJ1-1; cdr3_aa: CASSLEVGTEAFF; cdr3_nt: TGTGCCAGCAGCTTAGAGGTGGGCACTGAAGCTTTCTTT
clone_size: few; v_call: TRBV19; d_call: TRBD2; j_call: TRBJ2-2; cdr3_aa: CASSASRLYQGLASGELFF; cdr3_nt: TGTGCCAGCTCGGCAAGTCGGTTATACCAGGGACTAGCATCCGGGGAGCTGTTTTTT
clone_size: -; v_call: TRBV19; d_call: TRBD1; j_call: TRBJ1-5; cdr3_aa: CASNFVRGQGAYQPQHF; cdr3_nt: TGTGCCAGTAATTTCGTTAGGGGACAGGGGGCCTATCAGCCCCAGCATTTT
clone_size: few; v_call: TRBV19; d_call: -; j_call: TRBJ1-1; cdr3_aa: CASSGWSNTEAFF; cdr3_nt: TGTGCCAGTAGTGGGTGGAGTAACACTGAAGCTTTCTTT
clone_size: -; v_call: TRBV10-3; d_call: TRBD2; j_call: TRBJ2-3; cdr3_aa: CAIREKSGGPRDTQYF; cdr3_nt: TGTGCCATCAGAGAAAAGAGCGGGGGGCCCCGAGATACGCAGTATTTT
clone_size: once; v_call: TRBV28; d_call: TRBD1; j_call: TRBJ2-7; cdr3_aa: CASTGQGYEQYF; cdr3_nt: TGTGCCAGCACCGGACAGGGTTACGAGCAGTACTTC
clone_size: -; v_call: TRBV9; d_call: -; j_call: TRBJ1-4; cdr3_aa: CASSVAATNEKLFF; cdr3_nt: TGTGCCAGCAGCGTAGCTGCAACTAATGAAAAACTGTTTTTT
clone_size: -; v_call: TRBV30; d_call: TRBD1; j_call: TRBJ1-1; cdr3_aa: CAWSAWTGYGEAFF; cdr3_nt: TGTGCCTGGAGTGCCTGGACAGGGTATGGTGAAGCTTTCTTT